The 4 T cell receptor beta chains reported below all come from one sample, sequenced in a study of cytomegalovirus exposure and HLA in healthy donors. This PCR relied on a set of 60 Vbeta primers and 13 Jbeta primers. This table comes from immunoSEQ multiplex PCR, and its TCRdb copy is limited to in-frame clones, with some not included. Of about 120,000 clones listed, roughly four fifths were seen once; the top ten hold about 3.3%. The sequenced sample was PBMCs. All receptors derive from a woman aged 25 to 39 in good health and CMV-seropositive.

The chain links TRBV13 to TRBJ2-1; D unresolved. CDR3 size: 14 residues. With 5 bases removed from V and 4 bases from J, the gap between germline ends came to 12 bases. Germline values: CDR1 PRHDT, CDR2 FYEKMQ (reference sequence). CDR3 in DNA: TGTGCCAGCAGCCTTCGACGGAGTTACAATGAGCAGTTCTTC. Its protein product is CASSLRRSYNEQFF.

This chain uses TRBV18 with TRBJ1-1; TRBD1 matches 8 bases. This CDR3 contains 13 residues. Trimming removed 8 bases from V and 3 bases from J; junction bases left unmatched: 5. Germline loops: CDR1 KGHSH, CDR2 LQKENI. The CDR3 reads CASGQGGDTEAFF. The CDR3, as DNA: TGTGCCAGCGGACAGGGAGGGGACACTGAAGCTTTCTTT. The variable domain in full, completed from reference TRBV18 and TRBJ1-1, reads NAGVMQNPRHLVRRRGQEARLRCSPMKGHSHVYWYRQLPEEGLKFMVYLQKENIIDESGMPKERFSAEFPKEGPSILRIQQVVRGDSAAYFCASGQGGDTEAFFGQGTRLTVV.

The chain has TRBV15 and TRBJ2-7, with 15 positions matching TRBD2. This CDR3 comprises 20 residues. CDR1 and CDR2 from the germline V gene are LNHNV and YYDKDF (reference sequence). V was pared by 1 base and J by 1 base, with 11 bases of the junction left unmatched. The CDR3, as DNA: TGTGCCACCAGCAGAGCTCCGGGACTAGCGGGGGGCCTCGGATCCTACGAGCAGTACTTC. Protein product: CATSRAPGLAGGLGSYEQYF.

V usage is TRBV30 and J usage is TRBJ2-7; D is unclear. V gave up 0 bases and J gave up 3 bases, with 9 bases separating them. The CDR3 is made up of 13 amino acids. Germline-derived CDR1 and CDR2 are GTSNPN and SVGIG (reference sequence). The CDR3 sequence is CAWSVDFRYEQYF. CDR3 in DNA: TGTGCCTGGAGTGTAGACTTTCGCTACGAGCAGTACTTC.